A single TCR beta chain is shown here with its context. The antigen is not known. The PCR made use of 60 Vbeta and 13 Jbeta primers. TCRdb's table, derived via immunoSEQ multiplex PCR, lists solely in-frame clones and lacks some. The table includes more than 110,000 clones, roughly three quarters detected once. This entry belongs to a study of cytomegalovirus exposure and HLA in healthy donors. Study-wide points: Later, TCR association rates were found to vary by HLA locus, highest for DRB1 and lowest for HLA-C. Associated with cytomegalovirus, according to the listing, were some 180 TCR beta chains.

Germline loops: CDR1 SGHTA, CDR2 FQGNSA. Trimming removed 5 bases from V and 4 bases from J; junction bases left unmatched: 7. The length of the CDR3 is 14 residues. The chain uses TRBV7-2 and TRBJ2-5; TRBD1 matches at 7 bases. This TCR came from a male donor in good health and CMV-seronegative. Sample: PBMCs. In nucleotides, the CDR3 is TGTGCCAGCAGCCCGGGACAGCAATTAGAGACCCAGTACTTC. It is translated as CASSPGQQLETQYF.